Sequencing of this T cell receptor beta chain was carried out in a study of blood T cell repertoires in COVID-19. Methods used by the authors: Reference gene primer amplification yielded estimated nucleated cell counts. The method was immunoSEQ multiplex PCR; TCRdb's version includes in-frame clones alone and lacks a portion of them. V, J and clone size are those of that table, while D and trimming were read from the DNA. The sample carries roughly 46,000 clones, over 70% recorded once. The CDR3 is 15 amino acids. Per germline, CDR1 GTSNPN and CDR2 SVGIG (reference sequence). Trimming took 4 bases from V and 2 from J, leaving 15 bases between them. This clone was recorded only once.

The receptor was derived from a human donor with active COVID-19. The donor label of this sample is uncertain. Material: peripheral blood. The chain recombines TRBV30 with TRBJ1-3, with D possibly matching TRBD1 (5 bases). The CDR3 here is CAWTGTGPTGNTIYF. The CDR3 DNA reads TGTGCCTGGACCGGTACAGGACCGACTGGAAACACCATATATTTT.